This entry concerns a single TCR beta chain. Its cognate antigen is unknown. These data belong to a study of T-cell memory formation after mild COVID-19. Study context: Clusters were largely donor specific.

Study outcomes and limitations: Clones that contracted clustered mainly in CM and EM if CD4+ and in EMRA if CD8+. CD4/CD8 balance characterized clones contracting day 15 to 85, and CD4+ skew characterized later expanders. Cross-reactive memory appears to have joined, as suggested by some responding clones showing up in pre-infection memory.

In TCRdb, the 5' RACE reads were re-called with MiXCR into one record per CDR3 protein. The data show 300,000 to 350,000 distinct CDR3 sequences, around 19% seen once. The V gene end was trimmed by 0 bases and the J gene end by 11 bases; junction bases not matched to a gene: 9. Per the germline V gene, CDR1 is SGDLS and CDR2 is YYNGEE. This CDR3 comprises 14 residues. The chain is built from TRBV9 and TRBJ1-1; 8 bases are shared with TRBD1. This TCR was recovered from a man between 18 and 29 years old who had mild COVID-19 (a few samples of this study predate the infection). Cell type and time point are not known. Sequenced input: PBMCs or a T cell subset sorted from them (not recorded which). CDR3: CASSVAGQGASAFF. CDR3 in DNA: TGTGCCAGCAGCGTAGCTGGGCAGGGGGCGAGTGCTTTCTTT.